The T cell receptor (beta chain) described here comes from a study of cytomegalovirus exposure and HLA in healthy donors (dated by TCRdb to 2015 to 2018). Some background on the complete study: An earlier analysis of fewer than 750 of the donors reported approximately 300 Gb of sequence data and 117 million unique TCR beta sequences obtained from around 170 million T cells. Roughly 300 gigabases of sequencing data and tens of millions of unique TCR sequences made up an early release that covered under 750 HLA-typed donors. Among the roughly 400 genotyped donors, around 81% belonged to the genetic ancestry cluster associated with self-reported Caucasian donors. The study aimed to test whether cataloging public T cell receptors could reveal signatures of past pathogen exposure. The study profiled the T cell repertoires of hundreds of subjects by immunosequencing and related them to cytomegalovirus serostatus. Along with the approximately 670-subject first cohort, a separate validation cohort of over a hundred different subjects was used. The study combined high-throughput TCR immunosequencing, statistical association of individual TCRs with disease status, and machine learning to predict cytomegalovirus infection status. In a later analysis, previously published TCR beta repertoires from hundreds of donors were re-analyzed and high-resolution HLA genotyping was added so that TCR occurrence patterns could be studied. Rather than using new phenotypic data, the later analysis identified candidate immune exposures from TCR beta sequences and from how often those sequences occurred across donors. In an earlier analysis of around 540 of the donors, high-throughput TCR beta sequencing was used to judge whether each TCR beta V gene segment behaved as functional or pseudogenic. Donor age, sex, ethnicity and CMV serostatus were compiled alongside the repertoire data. A later genetic analysis took genome-wide SNP genotypes for about 55% of the roughly 670 donors and used that subset as a discovery cohort. Every repertoire in the discovery cohort had been generated on one and the same sequencing platform. HLA typing covered class I and class II loci at four-digit resolution. The number of donors typed differed by locus, with roughly 629-640 for A, B, C, DRB1 and DQB1, around 500 for DQA1, 600 to 610 for DPA1, and 472 for DPB1. Four to six DR-DQ haplotypes were handled as single units for association and clustering, since linkage in the cohort was strong. Across approximately 400 genotyped donors of the cohort, an average of approximately 220,000 unique TCR beta nucleotide sequences per donor were sequenced, and 15% to 20% of those sequences were non-productive. What the authors observed across the whole study: A cluster of highly shared sequence variants was judged likely to be a technical artifact of the sequencing pipeline. Cytomegalovirus status was reported to be diagnosed by the classifier with high specificity and sensitivity in both the original and validation cohorts. At a false discovery rate of 0.05, a later analysis linked about 16,000 TCR beta sequences to specific HLA alleles. In the study, some 180 TCR beta chains were listed as associated with cytomegalovirus. A few of the identified cytomegalovirus-associated TCR beta chains were confirmed in vitro to be specific for cytomegalovirus antigens. According to a later analysis, most CMV-associated TCR beta chains appeared to be HLA-restricted, and the HLA associations seemed to be driven largely by CMV exposure. According to the authors, the approach could potentially be generalized to other disease states and immunological phenotypes. Because the 87-base-pair reads could not distinguish some IMGT-functional V segments, including TRBV6-2 and TRBV6-3, those segments were excluded. A further reported finding was that TCR beta sequences accurately predicted the HLA-A and HLA-B alleles for most subjects in the first cohort. Only TCR beta chains were sequenced in this cohort, and the absence of alpha or paired-chain data limited detectable features. Roughly uniform sequencing depth across donors was assumed in presence/absence analyses, although this assumption may not hold. Because counts were too low, 15 to 20 rarely observed V segments, including chromosome 9 orphons, were left out of the earlier analysis of several hundred of the donors. According to a later analysis, TCR association rates differed among HLA loci, with DRB1 alleles showing the most associated TCRs and HLA-C alleles showing the fewest. According to a later analysis, parvovirus B19, influenza, CMV and Epstein-Barr virus appeared linked to several top co-occurrence clusters. A later genetic analysis reported fewer N-insertions in productive TCRs among donors in an Asian-associated ancestry cluster than the approximately 670-donor mean. HLA typing was unavailable for some donors at each locus, so association tests used only the typed subset. Linkage disequilibrium might explain the correlated functional status among segregating V segments, but an unknown experimental factor could not be ruled out. Most TCR sequences were observed very rarely across donors, whereas some public TCRs were present in many individuals. An earlier analysis of approximately 540 of the donors showed that most TCR beta V segments appeared in productive rearrangements either about 87% or about 30% of the time, which broadly matched IMGT annotations. When HLA alleles, especially DR and DQ, strongly co-occurred, TCR associations were difficult to assign to individual alleles. An association between a missense DCLRE1C variant and V-gene and J-gene trimming of TCR beta chains was found in a later genetic analysis and replicated in an independent cohort. The only immune exposure information available for the cohort was CMV serostatus. Compared with equally common non-associated chains, HLA-associated TCR beta chains in a later analysis were more clonally expanded and had lower generation probabilities.

Note on this clone: The clone's antigen remains unknown. No clone much larger than this one lies a single base away; base qualities are absent.

Library preparation was by the immunoSEQ multiplex PCR assay. For the multiplex PCR, a mixture combining 60 forward primers for TCR Vbeta segments and 13 reverse primers for TCR Jbeta segments was used. The CDR3 region of rearranged TCR beta genes was amplified from genomic DNA by a multiplex PCR assay. On the Illumina HiSeq System, the amplified TCR beta libraries were sequenced as 87-base-pair reads. Processing in the source paper ran as follows. In a later analysis, about 80 million unique TCR beta chains were counted across the 500 to 850 repertoires, and around 10 million of these chains were shared by at least two donors. A nearest-neighbor algorithm error-corrected the raw reads and collapsed the reads into unique sequences, merging closely related sequences to remove PCR and sequencing errors. V, D and J gene segments were assigned by aligning CDR3 sequences to IMGT reference sequences. Each retained sequence needed at least a six-nucleotide match to both a V gene segment and a J gene segment. A rearrangement counted as productive if the CDR3 had no stop codons and remained in frame with V and J, and every other rearrangement counted as non-productive. Following IMGT convention, CDR3 was defined as the stretch from the second conserved V-encoded cysteine up to the conserved J-encoded phenylalanine. The earlier analysis of some 600 of the donors excluded sequences that lacked an unambiguous match to a single V gene segment. An earlier analysis of a few hundred of the donors classified V segments as functional when productive rearrangements were above 56.7% and as segregating when the standard deviation between donors was above 5%. To diagnose cytomegalovirus status from the catalog of TCR beta chain sequences, a statistical classification framework was built. In a later analysis, V and J genes were assigned by comparing TCR nucleotide sequences against IMGT/GENE-DB human TR gene sequences. A later analysis assigned CDR3 sequences and most-parsimonious VDJ recombination scenarios with the TCRdist pipeline. In a later analysis, each TCR beta chain was defined by its CDR3 amino acid sequence together with its V-gene family, and reads lacking a unique V-gene family were excluded. A later analysis removed several hundred highly shared, low-generation-probability nucleotide sequences to deal with suspected cross-contamination and a sequencing artifact. In a later analysis, a clonal expansion index was calculated for each public chain from normalized within-repertoire ranks of inferred template counts. In a later analysis, generation probabilities were computed with a VDJ recombination model fitted to out-of-frame rearrangements, and the resulting probabilities were checked against IGoR. Hypergeometric tests were used in a later analysis to score TCR-TCR, TCR-HLA and TCR-CMV co-occurrence, with a repertoire-size bias correction applied to the TCR pairs. To estimate false discovery rates, a later analysis permuted the HLA or CMV assignments 20 times. In a later analysis, co-occurring TCRs were grouped with DBSCAN, and TCRdist sequence similarity was added when clustering was performed within HLA-allele-positive subsets. For co-occurrence clustering, repertoires with fewer than 30,000 or more than 120,000 public chains were excluded, along with five repertoires with anomalous nucleotide sharing. TCRdb's version of the immuneACCESS table is confined to in-frame rearrangements and falls short of the full clone set. An unresolved V gene accounts for under half of the shortfall where checked; the remainder is of unknown origin. V and J calls and clone size follow that table, whereas D and trimming were derived from the DNA. For this sample the table gives about 190,000 clones, of which 81% were detected only once. Approximately 2% of the sample lies in the top ten.

The cohort comprised several hundred healthy bone marrow donors. At the time of sampling, all cohort members were nominally healthy, though unrecorded immune exposures were likely present. The donor was CMV seronegative and was included in the group of over 300 seronegative cohort members. Each donor provided a peripheral blood sample, and peripheral blood mononuclear cells were used for TCR beta sequencing. Genomic DNA was extracted from the blood cell samples with the Qiagen DNeasy Blood Extraction Kit. The CDR3, cysteine through phenylalanine, is 12 amino acids long. The read is trimmed to its CDR3 DNA, 36 bases read in frame from base 1. Per the germline V gene, LGHNT is the CDR1 and FRNRAP is the CDR2. The germline ends are 8 bases apart after V is trimmed by 1 base and J by 7 bases.

The sequence joins TRBV12-5 to TRBJ2-7; the best D guess is TRBD1, with 6 bases matching. Material: PBMCs. The TCR comes from a man younger than 30 in good health and CMV-seronegative. The nucleotides read TGTGCTAGTGGTTTGGGGGGGCTTGAGCAGTACTTC. It is translated as CASGLGGLEQYF. Joined to the reference TRBV12-5 and TRBJ2-7 proteins, this CDR3 gives the full variable domain: DARVTQTPRHKVTEMGQEVTMRCQPILGHNTVFWYRQTMMQGLELLAYFRNRAPLDDSGMPKDRFSAEMPDATLATLKIQPSEPRDSAVYFCASGLGGLEQYFGPGTRLTVT.